This T cell receptor (beta chain) was sequenced during a study of CD8 T cells in Susac syndrome. The V gene lost 5 bases and the J gene lost 2 bases, with 12 bases spanning the gap. From germline, CDR1 is SEHNR and CDR2 FQNEAQ (reference sequence). The CDR3 extends over 14 amino acids. The RNA, about 0.5 to 1 ug, was put through reverse transcription using random hexamers. TCRdb re-called the immunoSEQ multiplex PCR reads with MiXCR, one entry per CDR3 protein. The sample includes around 79,000 distinct CDR3 sequences, just under 95% of them seen just once. The TCR was taken from a human donor with multiple sclerosis. V usage is TRBV7-9 and J usage is TRBJ1-2; D is unclear. The sequenced material came from CD8+ T cells from PBMCs. CDR3 bases: TGTGCCAGCAGCCTCGTTGGTTCCAACTATGGCTACACCTTC. This sequence encodes CASSLVGSNYGYTF.